The TCR beta chain under discussion was sequenced for a study of Tregs in tolerant kidney transplant recipients. The protocol was immunoSEQ multiplex PCR, while the TCRdb copy is restricted to in-frame clones and leaves out a portion. The sample comprises some 88,000 clones, around 94% of which are singletons, and over 3.5% rests with the top ten. Germline lookup yields CDR1 SGHVS and CDR2 FQNEAQ. The CDR3 runs to 13 residues. V lost 1 base and J 11 bases, leaving 11 bases between the germline ends. Unstimulated Tregs (CD4+CD25+CD127-) and CD4+CD25- non-Tregs were sorted from PBMCs. V is TRBV7-8 and J is TRBJ1-4; a weak D match, TRBD1 (5 bases). This sequence originates from a human donor in good health. The sample comprised CD8+ T cells from blood. The CDR3 DNA sequence: TGTGCCAGCAGCTTAGGAGAGGGGAGGAAACTGTTTTTT. This sequence encodes CASSLGEGRKLFF.